This T cell receptor (beta chain) was retrieved from a study of cytomegalovirus exposure and HLA in healthy donors. Overall study results and limits: The tendency of first-cohort TCR clusters to co-occur in the 90 to 150 validation repertoires was the finding of a later analysis.

The study drew the donors from its approximately 110-subject validation cohort, separate from the roughly 670-subject first cohort. In the case of this clone: Its antigen is as yet unknown.

TCRdb keeps only in-frame clones here, not all; method: immunoSEQ multiplex PCR. Of over 150,000 clones in the sample, roughly nine tenths were seen once. CDR1 MDHEN and CDR2 SYDVKM come from the germline V gene. The CDR3 has 15 residues. Trimming at V came to 7 bases and at J to 7 bases, leaving 8 bases not matched to a gene. This chain uses TRBV28 with TRBJ2-1; TRBD1 aligns across 12 bases. The sequence derives from a woman aged 18 to 35 in good health and CMV-seropositive. The specimen sequenced was PBMCs. This CDR3 reads CASTAGDRGRNEQFF. CDR3 coding DNA: TGTGCCAGCACCGCAGGGGACAGGGGGCGAAATGAGCAGTTCTTC.